The rows below give T cell receptor beta chains drawn from one sample of a study of blood T cell repertoires in COVID-19. Method: immunoSEQ multiplex PCR; TCRdb's copy keeps in-frame clones and lacks some. Found here are 200,000 to 300,000 clones, more than 80% of them singletons; the top ten hold roughly 3.3%. Material: peripheral blood. The receptors derive from a woman in her thirties or forties with acute or convalescent COVID-19. Each CDR3 is given with its conserved first and last residue. A D gene is named only where the DNA matches it firmly. The size field is filled for only some rows; it gives once, few, many or a size class.

clone_size,j_call,d_call,v_call,cdr3_nt,cdr3_aa
-,TRBJ1-1,TRBD1,TRBV5-1,TGCGCCAGCAGCCAAAACAGGGGTGCCACTGAAGCTTTCTTT,CASSQNRGATEAFF
-,TRBJ1-2,TRBD1,TRBV7-9,TGTGCCAGCAGCTCAAGGGACAGCAAAAACTATGGCTACACCTTC,CASSSRDSKNYGYTF
-,TRBJ2-2,-,TRBV3-1/TRBV3-2,TGTGCCAGCAGCCAATCAGGGTACGGGGAGCTGTTTTTT,CASSQSGYGELFF
once,TRBJ1-2,-,TRBV19,TGTGCCAGTAAACCCTGGGAGAACTATGGCTACACCTTC,CASKPWENYGYTF
-,TRBJ1-3,-,TRBV23-1,TGCGCCAGCAGTCAGAAGAAGGGAGCCTCTGGAAACACCATATATTTT,CASSQKKGASGNTIYF
-,TRBJ1-5,TRBD1,TRBV12-5,TGTGCTAGTGCCGCTAGGGGGGGCAGGGGGCTATTAGGCAATCAGCCCCAGCATTTT,CASAARGGRGLLGNQPQHF
-,TRBJ1-2,-,TRBV2,TGTGCCAGCAGTGAAGACGGGAAATATGGCTACACCTTC,CASSEDGKYGYTF
-,TRBJ1-6,TRBD1,TRBV15,TGTGCCACCAGCAGGGGGGTTACAGGGGGCAATTCACCCCTCCACTTT,CATSRGVTGGNSPLHF
-,TRBJ2-5,TRBD2,TRBV19,TGTGCCAGTAGGACTAGCGGGGGGGAAGAGACCCAGTACTTC,CASRTSGGEETQYF
few,TRBJ1-2,-,TRBV14,TGTGCCAGCAGCCAAAATCTCTATGGCTACACCTTC,CASSQNLYGYTF
-,TRBJ1-2,TRBD1,TRBV29-1,TGCAGCGTTGAAGCCTCAGACAGGGGGCAAGGCTACACCTTC,CSVEASDRGQGYTF
-,TRBJ1-1,-,TRBV3-1/TRBV3-2,TGTGCCAGCAGCCAAGTCGAGGCGAACACTGAAGCTTTCTTT,CASSQVEANTEAFF
-,TRBJ2-5,-,TRBV30,TGTGCCTGGAGTGGGACTGGGGGGGAGACCCAGTACTTC,CAWSGTGGETQYF
-,TRBJ2-3,TRBD2,TRBV2,TGTGCCAGCAGTTATGCGGGAGCGGCAGATACGCAGTATTTT,CASSYAGAADTQYF
-,TRBJ1-5,TRBD1,TRBV2,TGTGCCAGCACCTGGGGGACAGGCAGCAATCAGCCCCAGCATTTT,CASTWGTGSNQPQHF
-,TRBJ1-2,TRBD1,TRBV5-8,TGTGCCAGCAGCTTGGTGGGACTCAGGGGGCTAAACTATGGCTACACCTTC,CASSLVGLRGLNYGYTF